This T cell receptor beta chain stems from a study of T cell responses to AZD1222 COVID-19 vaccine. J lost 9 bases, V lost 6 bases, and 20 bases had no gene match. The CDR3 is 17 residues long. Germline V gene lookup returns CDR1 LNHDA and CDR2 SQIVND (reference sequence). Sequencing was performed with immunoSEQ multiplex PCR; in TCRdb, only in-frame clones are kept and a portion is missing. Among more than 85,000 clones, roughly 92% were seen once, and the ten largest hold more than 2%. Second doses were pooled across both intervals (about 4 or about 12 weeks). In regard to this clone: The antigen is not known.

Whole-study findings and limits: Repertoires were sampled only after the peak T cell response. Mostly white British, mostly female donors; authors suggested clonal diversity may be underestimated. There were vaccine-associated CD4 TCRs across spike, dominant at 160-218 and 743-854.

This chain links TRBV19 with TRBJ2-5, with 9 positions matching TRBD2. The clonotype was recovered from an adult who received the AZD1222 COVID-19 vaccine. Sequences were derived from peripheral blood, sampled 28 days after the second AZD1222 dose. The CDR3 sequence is CASRDPRRGGAGAAQYF. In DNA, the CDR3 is TGTGCCAGTAGGGACCCAAGGCGGGGGGGCGCGGGTGCGGCCCAGTACTTC. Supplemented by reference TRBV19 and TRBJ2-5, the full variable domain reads DGGITQSPKYLFRKEGQNVTLSCEQNLNHDAMYWYRQDPGQGLRLIYYSQIVNDFQKGDIAEGYSVSREKKESFPLTVTSAQKNPTAFYLCASRDPRRGGAGAAQYFGPGTRLLVL.